These T cell receptor beta chains were read from a single sample in a study of technical replicates of blood from a handful of donors. Sequenced by immunoSEQ multiplex PCR; TCRdb stores in-frame clones only, minus some. The sample has about 98,000 clones; approximately 94% are singletons. Sequencing was carried out using T cells isolated from PBMCs. These receptors came from a human donor in good health. The CDR3 runs from the conserved cysteine through the conserved F or W. A D gene is named only where the DNA matches it firmly. Where a row states a size, it is once, few, many or the class of an expanded clone; other rows omit it.

V	J	size	D	DNA	CDR3
TRBV5-1	TRBJ1-1	NA	NA	TGCGCCAGCCTCATGGCCGGCGGCACTGAAGCTTTCTTT	CASLMAGGTEAFF
TRBV13	TRBJ2-3	NA	TRBD2	TGTGCCAGCAGCCTTCGACTAGCGGGGGGCACAGATACGCAGTATTTT	CASSLRLAGGTDTQYF
TRBV10-2	TRBJ1-4	NA	NA	TGCGCCAGCAGTGAAGTCGTCGGGGGAGCCGAAAAACTGTTTTTT	CASSEVVGGAEKLFF
TRBV2	TRBJ2-1	NA	TRBD2	TGTGCCAGCAGTGAAGCGCTAGCGGGGGTCCCTTACAATGAGCAGTTCTTC	CASSEALAGVPYNEQFF
TRBV13	TRBJ2-7	NA	TRBD1	TGTGCCAGCAGCCCCGGGACAGAGACTTACGAGCAGTACTTC	CASSPGTETYEQYF
TRBV30	TRBJ1-1	NA	TRBD1	TGTGCCTGGAGCCCACTGGTCGGGACAGGGGGTAACACTGAAGCTTTCTTT	CAWSPLVGTGGNTEAFF
TRBV11-3	TRBJ1-6	few	TRBD1	TGTGCCAGCAGCTTAGATCGGACAGGCGGACCCCTCCACTTT	CASSLDRTGGPLHF
TRBV27	TRBJ1-1	NA	NA	TGTGCCAGCAGTTTATGGCTGAACACTGAAGCTTTCTTT	CASSLWLNTEAFF
TRBV4-1	TRBJ2-1	NA	TRBD2	TGCGCCAGCAGCTCTTCAAGCGGGGCTTCGTATGAGCAGTTCTTC	CASSSSSGASYEQFF
TRBV30	TRBJ2-1	NA	TRBD2	TGTGCCTCGGACGAAGCGGGGGGATACAATGAGCAGTTCTTC	CASDEAGGYNEQFF
TRBV5-1	TRBJ1-3	once	NA	TGCGCCAGCAGCTTGGAGGGCAGGGCTGGAAACACCATATATTTT	CASSLEGRAGNTIYF
TRBV28	TRBJ2-6	NA	NA	TGTGCCACTACAGGTCCCCTCTGGGCCAACGTCCTGACTTTC	CATTGPLWANVLTF
TRBV30	TRBJ2-1	NA	TRBD1	TGTGCCTGGAGCAAAAAAGTGTATGTCCGGGACAGCGAATCCTACAATGAGCAGTTCTTC	CAWSKKVYVRDSESYNEQFF
TRBV5-1	TRBJ2-3	NA	TRBD1	TGCGCCAGCAGCAGAGGACAGGAGAGCACAGATACGCAGTATTTT	CASSRGQESTDTQYF
TRBV6-5	TRBJ1-5	NA	NA	TGTGCCAGCAACAGACAGCCCAGCAATCAGCCCCAGCATTTT	CASNRQPSNQPQHF
TRBV4-1	TRBJ1-6	once	NA	TGCGCCAGCAGCCAAGTTCCCAGGGATTCACCCCTCCACTTT	CASSQVPRDSPLHF
TRBV10-1	TRBJ2-1	NA	TRBD2	TGCGCCAGCAGTCTTAGCGGGATGTACAATGAGCAGTTCTTC	CASSLSGMYNEQFF
TRBV7-6	TRBJ2-1	NA	NA	TGTGCCAGCAGCTTAGTTGCGGAGCAGTTCTTC	CASSLVAEQFF
TRBV29-1	TRBJ2-5	NA	TRBD2	TGCAGCGTTGTGGGGGCGTCGGGCGGGAGGGCCGGCGAGACCCAGTACTTC	CSVVGASGGRAGETQYF
TRBV11-2	TRBJ2-1	NA	NA	TGTGCCAGCAGCTCAACCAGGGTAAGCTACAATGAGCAGTTCTTC	CASSSTRVSYNEQFF
TRBV29-1	TRBJ2-7	NA	TRBD2	TGCAGCGTCCACGGACTAGGCGACGATTACGAGCAGTACTTC	CSVHGLGDDYEQYF
TRBV28	TRBJ2-7	many	NA	TGTGCCAGCAGTTTGGGAGTCGACGAGCAGTACTTC	CASSLGVDEQYF
TRBV7-9	TRBJ2-5	NA	TRBD2	TGTGCCAGCAGCTTAGCCCTAACTAGCGGCCAAGAGACCCAGTACTTC	CASSLALTSGQETQYF
TRBV18	TRBJ2-5	NA	NA	TGTGCCAGCTCCTCCTCCCCCCGGTTTCTCCAAGAGACCCAGTACTTC	CASSSSPRFLQETQYF
TRBV28	TRBJ2-7	NA	NA	TGTGCCAGCAGTTTGTTTAACTACGAGCAGTACTTC	CASSLFNYEQYF